Listed below are T cell receptor beta chains from one sample, sequenced in a study of shared clonotypes between healthy human individuals. TCRdb's table, derived via immunoSEQ multiplex PCR, lists solely in-frame clones and lacks some. The table records around 610,000 clones, approximately 96% of them present only once. The sample taken for sequencing was naive CD8+ T cells sorted from blood. These receptors were collected from a woman aged 25 to 45 in good health. Each CDR3 is given with its conserved first and last residue. Fields, in order: V gene, D gene, J gene, clone size, CDR3 protein, CDR3 DNA. D genes are given only for firm matches. Clone size appears in some rows only: once, few, many, or a class for an expanded clone.

>TRBV27|.|TRBJ1-1|.
CASSLGTLNTEAFF
TGTGCCAGCAGTTTAGGGACCCTGAACACTGAAGCTTTCTTT
>TRBV5-6|.|TRBJ2-3|once
CASSLKSLPWTDTQYF
TGTGCCAGCAGCTTGAAGTCCTTACCGTGGACAGATACGCAGTATTTT
>TRBV5-5|.|TRBJ2-5|.
CASRRGRLDETQYF
TGTGCCAGCAGAAGGGGACGACTAGACGAGACCCAGTACTTC
>TRBV7-2|.|TRBJ1-1|.
CASSLVGNTEAFF
TGTGCCAGCAGCTTAGTGGGGAACACTGAAGCTTTCTTT
>TRBV27|TRBD1|TRBJ2-1|.
CASSLRQGSNEQFF
TGTGCCAGCAGTTTAAGACAGGGTTCGAATGAGCAGTTCTTC
>TRBV27|TRBD1|TRBJ2-7|.
CASSLGTVYEQYF
TGTGCCAGCAGTCTCGGGACAGTGTACGAGCAGTACTTC
>TRBV16|TRBD1|TRBJ1-1|.
CASSQSETGGTEAFF
TGTGCCAGCAGCCAATCGGAAACAGGGGGTACTGAAGCTTTCTTT
>TRBV6-5|.|TRBJ1-4|.
CASSYRRDVRTEKLFF
TGTGCCAGCAGTTACCGACGGGACGTCAGAACAGAAAAACTGTTTTTT
>TRBV4-1|TRBD2|TRBJ2-7|.
CASSQAAGGFSEQYF
TGCGCCAGCAGCCAAGCAGCGGGAGGGTTCTCCGAGCAGTACTTC
>TRBV5-1|.|TRBJ1-5|.
CASGPGRGSNQPQHF
TGCGCCAGCGGCCCAGGGAGAGGGTCTAATCAGCCCCAGCATTTT
>TRBV11-2|.|TRBJ2-7|.
CASSSSIDSAYEQYF
TGTGCCAGCAGCTCCTCAATTGACAGTGCTTACGAGCAGTACTTC
>TRBV28|.|TRBJ2-3|.
CASGGTDTQYF
TGTGCCAGCGGCGGCACAGATACGCAGTATTTT
>TRBV5-6|.|TRBJ2-7|.
CASSFGRGYAKQYF
TGTGCCAGCAGCTTTGGCAGGGGCTACGCCAAGCAGTACTTC
>TRBV28|.|TRBJ1-6|.
CASSLTGNSPLHF
TGTGCCAGCAGTTTGACAGGCAATTCACCCCTCCACTTT
>TRBV19|.|TRBJ2-2|.
CASSATRGNTGELFF
TGTGCCAGTAGTGCGACCCGGGGGAACACCGGGGAGCTGTTTTTT
>TRBV7-8|TRBD1|TRBJ2-1|.
CASATLRQGHNEQFF
TGTGCCAGCGCCACTCTTCGACAGGGGCACAATGAGCAGTTCTTC
>TRBV6-1|.|TRBJ2-7|.
CASWGPYEQYF
TGTGCCAGCTGGGGTCCCTACGAGCAGTACTTC
>TRBV27|.|TRBJ2-7|.
CASRSRGSYEQYF
TGTGCCAGCAGGAGCCGAGGATCCTACGAGCAGTACTTC
>TRBV19|TRBD1|TRBJ1-1|.
CASRPGGRGTEAFF
TGTGCCAGTCGCCCAGGGGGCCGGGGAACTGAAGCTTTCTTT
>TRBV25-1|.|TRBJ1-1|.
CASSEFRGHTEAFF
TGTGCCAGCAGTGAATTTAGGGGTCATACTGAAGCTTTCTTT
>TRBV15|.|TRBJ2-2|.
CATSLDTGYGSTGELFF
TGTGCCACCAGTCTTGACACGGGGTACGGGAGCACCGGGGAGCTGTTTTTT
>TRBV28|.|TRBJ2-3|.
CASLGPDTQYF
TGTGCCAGCCTCGGCCCAGATACGCAGTATTTT
>TRBV28|.|TRBJ2-3|.
CASTPSSATTDTQYF
TGTGCCAGCACCCCCAGTTCGGCCACCACAGATACGCAGTATTTT